A single sample is the source of the 27 T cell receptor beta chains below, sequenced in a study of CD8 T cells in Susac syndrome. After extraction with the RNeasy kit, about 0.5 to 1 ug of the RNA was reverse transcribed using random hexamers. TCRdb fed the immunoSEQ multiplex PCR reads into MiXCR, producing one record per CDR3 protein. The data contain some 200,000 distinct CDR3 sequences, around 95% of them seen just once; the ten biggest clones take up 0.098%. The sequenced material came from CD4+ T cells from PBMCs. The receptors were sampled from a human donor with Susac syndrome.

The chain is built from TRBV30 and TRBJ2-1; 7 nucleotides align to TRBD1. CDR1 is GTSNPN and CDR2 is SVGIG in the germline V gene (reference sequence). Trimming took 2 bases from V and 9 from J; bases not matched to a gene: 13. The CDR3 sequence is 15 residues long. The CDR3 DNA follows: TGTGCCTGGAGTCCACGACAGGGACCAACGGCTGAGCAGTTCTTC. Its protein product is CAWSPRQGPTAEQFF.

The chain couples TRBV2 to TRBJ2-3; TRBD2 matches 12 bases. J gave up 2 bases and V 7 bases, and 7 bases lay outside the gene matches. This CDR3 contains 16 residues. The V gene's germline CDR1 is SNHLY and CDR2 FYNNEI. CDR3 region: CASNLLAGGYTDTQYF. The CDR3 DNA follows: TGTGCCAGCAACCTACTAGCGGGGGGCTACACAGATACGCAGTATTTT.

The chain recombines TRBV3-1 with TRBJ2-5, with a tentative D call TRBD2 (5 bases). There are 16 residues in the CDR3. V dropped 0 bases and J dropped 1 base, with 12 bases sitting between them. Germline CDR1 LGHDT, CDR2 YNNKEL (reference sequence). CDR3 region: CASSQEEAGLQETQYF. The CDR3 DNA reads as TGTGCCAGCAGCCAAGAAGAGGCGGGTCTCCAAGAGACCCAGTACTTC.

The V call is TRBV5-1, the J call TRBJ2-1; 8 bases are a match to TRBD1. V was pared by 0 bases and J by 6 bases, with 2 bases of the junction left unmatched. The CDR3 extends over 14 amino acids. CDR1 is SGHRS, CDR2 YFSETQ, per germline. CDR3 protein: CASSLGQGINEQFF. The CDR3, as DNA: TGCGCCAGCAGCTTGGGACAGGGGATCAATGAGCAGTTCTTC.

The chain recombines TRBV3-1 with TRBJ1-2; D is uncertain. Trimming removed 0 bases from V and 5 bases from J, with 13 bases in between. CDR1 and CDR2 (germline): LGHDT, YNNKEL (reference sequence). The CDR3 has 15 residues. Here the CDR3 DNA reads TGTGCCAGCAGCCAAGATTCGTCCTCCCGGTATGGCTACACCTTC. Protein product: CASSQDSSSRYGYTF.

On this clonotype itself: The junction does not match germline at one end; this may be a read error. The chain combines TRBV7-7 with TRBJ2-1; D gene unclear. Germline loops: CDR1 SSHAT, CDR2 FNYEAQ (reference sequence). CDR3 size: 13 residues. CDR3 nucleotides: TGTGCTAGCAGCTTCGTGCCCGAGAATGAGCAGTTCTTC. Protein product: CASSFVPENEQFF.

The chain couples TRBV28 to TRBJ1-6; D is ambiguous. Germline V gives CDR1 MDHEN, CDR2 SYDVKM. This CDR3 has 16 amino acids. The V end was cut by 4 bases, the J end by 4 bases, with 14 bases between. In DNA, the CDR3 is TGTGCCAGCAGTTCCGACCTCCGGGGATATAATTCACCCCTCCACTTT. Its protein product is CASSSDLRGYNSPLHF.

The V gene is TRBV5-4, the J gene TRBJ1-6; possibly TRBD1 for D (6 bases). CDR1 is SGHNT, CDR2 YYREEE, per germline (reference sequence). V was trimmed by 4 bases and J by 13 bases, leaving 18 bases between them. The CDR3 sequence is 14 residues long. In nucleotides, the CDR3 is TGTGCCAGCAGCCGTACAGGGTTCAACGGGCCCCTCCACTTT. Its protein product is CASSRTGFNGPLHF.

The DNA for the CDR3 is TGCGCCAGCAGCCAAGCTGGATCGGGGGGCGAAAAACTGTTTTTT. Encoded protein: CASSQAGSGGEKLFF. The genes are TRBV4-1 and TRBJ1-4; D possibly corresponds to TRBD1 (6 bases). CDR3 length: 15 residues. The V end was cut by 1 base, the J end by 8 bases, with 14 bases between. Germline V gene sequence: CDR1 MGHRA, CDR2 YSYEKL.

The rearrangement joins TRBV29-1 to TRBJ2-5, with D perhaps given as TRBD1 or TRBD2 (6 bases each). The CDR3 contains 14 residues. V gave up 4 bases and J gave up 2 bases, with 14 bases separating them. Germline V gene lookup returns CDR1 SQVTM and CDR2 ANQGSEA. CDR3 bases: TGCAGCGTTGTTGGGGGGCCTCATCAAGAGACCCAGTACTTC. Translation: CSVVGGPHQETQYF.

V gene TRBV12-3 or TRBV12-4 combines with J gene TRBJ1-4, with 7 positions matching TRBD1. The V and J ends lost 3 bases and 3 bases, in that order; junction bases with no gene match: 7. This CDR3 has 16 residues. The CDR3 sequence: CASSFRAGTANEKLFF. In nucleotides, the CDR3 is TGTGCCAGCAGTTTCCGGGCCGGGACAGCTAATGAAAAACTGTTTTTT.

The chain links TRBV20-1 to TRBJ2-1, with D hard to call. The CDR3 extends over 12 amino acids. Germline V gives CDR1 DFQATT, CDR2 SNEGSKA (reference sequence). Trimming stripped 6 bases from V and 5 bases from J, with 11 bases between. In nucleotides, the CDR3 is TGCAGTGCGACCCCAATCGACAATGAGCAGTTCTTC. Its translation: CSATPIDNEQFF.

The rearrangement joins TRBV10-3 to TRBJ2-1; perhaps TRBD2 as D (6 bases). The length of the CDR3 is 14 residues. Germline CDR1 reads ENHRY; CDR2 reads SYGVKD. The V end was cut by 7 bases, the J end by 3 bases, with 13 bases between. The CDR3 DNA follows: TGTGCCATCAACGGCGGGGACCACTACAATGAGCAGTTCTTC. Translated: CAINGGDHYNEQFF.

The rearrangement joins TRBV12-3 or TRBV12-4 to TRBJ1-2; no clear D gene. The V end was cut by 2 bases, the J end by 6 bases, with 10 bases between. The CDR3 runs 13 residues. The CDR3 nucleotides read TGTGCCAGCAGTTTATTGGGCAGCCATGGCTACACCTTC. This gives the protein CASSLLGSHGYTF.

The rearrangement joins TRBV11-3 to TRBJ2-2, with TRBD2 matching over 9 bases. V was clipped by 3 bases and J by 4 bases; unmatched bases: 3. Germline V gene lookup returns CDR1 SGHNT and CDR2 YENEEA. The CDR3 is 15 amino acids. CDR3 protein: CASSFISGGTGELFF. The CDR3, as DNA: TGTGCCAGCAGCTTCATTAGCGGGGGCACCGGGGAGCTGTTTTTT.

V usage is TRBV9 and J usage is TRBJ2-3, with D hard to call. V dropped 0 bases and J dropped 3 bases, with 2 bases sitting between them. The CDR3 loop spans 12 amino acids. Germline V lookup: CDR1 SGDLS, CDR2 YYNGEE. CDR3 in DNA: TGTGCCAGCAGCGTAGAAACAGATACGCAGTATTTT. Translating it yields CASSVETDTQYF.

This rearrangement joins TRBV30 to TRBJ1-2, with 10 bases aligning to TRBD1. The trim removed 5 bases at V and 1 base at J, leaving 13 bases unmatched. The CDR3 runs 17 residues. CDR1 is GTSNPN, CDR2 SVGIG, per germline (reference sequence). CDR3 nucleotide sequence: TGTGCCTGGGGCAGAGGGACAGGGGCTTCTCTTAACTATGGCTACACCTTC. Residues: CAWGRGTGASLNYGYTF.

The CDR3 coding sequence is TGTGCCAGCAGCCAATTCGGCAGCTCCTACGGCTACACCTTC. Residues: CASSQFGSSYGYTF. The genes are TRBV3-1 and TRBJ1-2; D is unresolved. The germline V gene has CDR1 LGHDT and CDR2 YNNKEL (reference sequence). V lost 2 bases to trimming and J lost 8 bases, with 15 bases between them. This CDR3 has 14 residues.

The chain combines TRBV21-1 with TRBJ1-1. TRBV21-1 is tagged as a pseudogene. This CDR3 is built from 14 residues. CDR3 residues: CASSKARGVAEAFF. The CDR3 nucleotides read TGTGCCAGCAGCAAAGCTAGGGGAGTGGCTGAAGCTTTCTTT.

The chain has TRBV4-2 and TRBJ2-1, with 7 bases fitting TRBD2. CDR3 length: 17 residues. The germline CDR1 and CDR2 sequences are LGHNA and YNFKEQ. The junction had 6 bases not matched to a gene; V was cut back by 1 base and J by 0 bases. DNA for the CDR3: TGTGCCAGCAGCCAAGTAAACGGGGGGAGCTCCTACAATGAGCAGTTCTTC. Translation: CASSQVNGGSSYNEQFF.

The chain couples TRBV12-3 or TRBV12-4 to TRBJ2-3, with 7 bases matching TRBD2. The V gene end was trimmed by 7 bases and the J gene end by 0 bases; junction bases not matched to a gene: 7. The CDR3 sequence is 15 residues long. The CDR3, as DNA: TGTGCCAGCACCACGGGGAGGGAGAGCACAGATACGCAGTATTTT. Translated: CASTTGRESTDTQYF.

The rearrangement links TRBV20-1 to TRBJ1-1; 8 positions match TRBD1. Germline CDR1 and CDR2: DFQATT and SNEGSKA (reference sequence). Trimming took 7 bases from V and 0 from J; bases not matched to a gene: 10. CDR3 length: 15 amino acids. CDR3 in DNA: TGCAGTGGGACTGGGGCAGGGGGCATGAACACTGAAGCTTTCTTT. Its translation is CSGTGAGGMNTEAFF.

V and J are TRBV20-1 and TRBJ2-7, with 10 bases fitting TRBD2. The junction had 6 bases not matched to a gene; V was cut back by 2 bases and J by 2 bases. The CDR3 has 15 residues. Germline-derived CDR1 and CDR2 are DFQATT and SNEGSKA (reference sequence). CDR3 protein: CSARRVAGGPYEQYF. The CDR3 DNA is TGCAGTGCTAGACGCGTAGCGGGGGGCCCCTACGAGCAGTACTTC.

In this sample, this clonotype turned up once. This chain connects TRBV5-1 to TRBJ2-2, with D unclear. The germline CDR1 and CDR2 sequences are SGHRS and YFSETQ. The CDR3 sequence is 14 residues long. The ends were cut back, 2 bases at V and 4 bases at J, with 9 bases in the middle. The CDR3 sequence: CASSFSPSTGELFF. DNA for the CDR3: TGCGCCAGCAGCTTTAGCCCGAGCACCGGGGAGCTGTTTTTT.

Here the CDR3 DNA reads TGTGCCAGCAGCTTAGCGAGGACTAGCGGTCCCTACGAGCAGTACTTC. Amino acid sequence: CASSLARTSGPYEQYF. The chain employs TRBV7-6 and TRBJ2-7; 10 bases map to TRBD2. This CDR3 has 16 amino acids. Germline V lookup: CDR1 SGHVS, CDR2 FNYEAQ. Trimming cost V 0 bases and J 2 bases; bases outside gene matches: 4.

This sequence joins TRBV5-1 and TRBJ2-7, with a weak D call TRBD2 (5 bases). V lost 4 bases and J lost 3, with 14 bases in between. The length of the CDR3 is 14 residues. Germline assignment: CDR1 SGHRS and CDR2 YFSETQ. CDR3 protein: CASSQDGLRYEQYF. In DNA, the CDR3 is TGCGCCAGCAGCCAAGATGGACTGCGCTACGAGCAGTACTTC.

The chain carries TRBV7-2 and TRBJ2-7; D gene unclear. CDR1 SGHTA and CDR2 FQGNSA come from the germline V gene. CDR3 size: 15 residues. V lost 1 base to trimming and J lost 0 bases, with 10 bases between them. As DNA, the CDR3 is TGTGCCAGCAGCTTAGATGGACGGAGCTCCTACGAGCAGTACTTC. It translates to CASSLDGRSSYEQYF.